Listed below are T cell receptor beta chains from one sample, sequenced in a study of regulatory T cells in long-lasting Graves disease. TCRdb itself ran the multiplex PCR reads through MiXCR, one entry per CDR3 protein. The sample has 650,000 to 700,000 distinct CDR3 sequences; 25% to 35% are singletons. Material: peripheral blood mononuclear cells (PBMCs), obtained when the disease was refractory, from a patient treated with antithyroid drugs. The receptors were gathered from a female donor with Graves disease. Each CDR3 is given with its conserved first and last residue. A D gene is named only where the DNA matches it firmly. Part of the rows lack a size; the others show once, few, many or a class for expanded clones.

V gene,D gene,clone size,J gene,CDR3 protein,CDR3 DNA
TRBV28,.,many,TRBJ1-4,CASTWQATNEKLFF,TGTGCCAGCACCTGGCAGGCAACTAATGAAAAACTGTTTTTT
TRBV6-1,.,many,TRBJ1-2,CASTVGTSNYGYTF,TGTGCCAGCACTGTAGGCACCTCTAACTATGGCTACACCTTC
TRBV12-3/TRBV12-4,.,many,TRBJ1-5,CASSGDQPQHF,TGTGCCAGCAGTGGGGATCAGCCCCAGCATTTT
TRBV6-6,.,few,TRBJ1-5,CASSYSGGGGQPQHF,TGTGCCAGCAGTTACTCGGGAGGGGGGGGTCAGCCCCAGCATTTT
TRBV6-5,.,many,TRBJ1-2,CASSYITDRYGYTF,TGTGCCAGCAGTTACATTACGGATCGCTATGGCTACACCTTC
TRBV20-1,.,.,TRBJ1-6,CSVREFYSGNSPLHF,TGCAGTGTTAGAGAATTCTATTCAGGGAACTCACCCCTCCACTTT
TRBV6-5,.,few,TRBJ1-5,CASSYGKGVDSNQPQHF,TGTGCCAGCAGTTACGGGAAGGGGGTGGATAGCAATCAGCCCCAGCATTTT
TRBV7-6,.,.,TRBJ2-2,CASSYGGLDGELFF,TGTGCCAGCAGCTACGGGGGGCTGGACGGGGAGCTGTTTTTT
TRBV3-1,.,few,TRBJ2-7,CASSYHHRDYEQYF,TGTGCCAGCAGCTACCACCACCGGGATTACGAGCAGTACTTC
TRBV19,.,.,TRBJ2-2,CASKGLTNTGELFF,TGTGCCAGTAAGGGACTGACTAACACCGGGGAGCTGTTTTTT